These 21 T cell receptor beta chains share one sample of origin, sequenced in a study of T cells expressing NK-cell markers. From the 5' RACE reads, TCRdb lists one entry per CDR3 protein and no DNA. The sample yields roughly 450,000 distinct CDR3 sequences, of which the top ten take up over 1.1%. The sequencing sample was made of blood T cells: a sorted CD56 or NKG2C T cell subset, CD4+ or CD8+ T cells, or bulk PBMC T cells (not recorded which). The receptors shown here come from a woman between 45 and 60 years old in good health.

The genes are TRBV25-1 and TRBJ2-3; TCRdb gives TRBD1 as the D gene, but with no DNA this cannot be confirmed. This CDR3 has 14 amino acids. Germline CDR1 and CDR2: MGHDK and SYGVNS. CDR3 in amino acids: CASSDGQPGDTQYF.

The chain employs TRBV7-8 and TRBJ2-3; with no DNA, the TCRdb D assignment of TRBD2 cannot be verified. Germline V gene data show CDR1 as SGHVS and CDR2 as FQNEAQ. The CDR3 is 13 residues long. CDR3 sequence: CASSFVAENTQYF.

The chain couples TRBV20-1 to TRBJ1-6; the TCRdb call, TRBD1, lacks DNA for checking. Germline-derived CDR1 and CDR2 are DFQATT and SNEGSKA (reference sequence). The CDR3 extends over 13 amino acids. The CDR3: CSARQGNNSPLHF.

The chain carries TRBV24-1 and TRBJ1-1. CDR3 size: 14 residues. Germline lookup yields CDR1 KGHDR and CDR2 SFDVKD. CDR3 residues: CATSGNQRNTEAFF.

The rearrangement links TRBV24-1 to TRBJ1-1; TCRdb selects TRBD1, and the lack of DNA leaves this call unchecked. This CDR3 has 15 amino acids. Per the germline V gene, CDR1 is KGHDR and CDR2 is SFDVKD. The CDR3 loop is CATSDFDRPNTEAFF.

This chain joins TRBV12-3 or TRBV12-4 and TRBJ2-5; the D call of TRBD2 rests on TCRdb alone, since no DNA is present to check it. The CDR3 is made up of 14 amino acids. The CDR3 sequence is CASSPGLVRETQYF.

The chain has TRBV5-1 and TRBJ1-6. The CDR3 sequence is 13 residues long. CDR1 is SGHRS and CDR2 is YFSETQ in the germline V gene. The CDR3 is CASSLESDLTPHF.

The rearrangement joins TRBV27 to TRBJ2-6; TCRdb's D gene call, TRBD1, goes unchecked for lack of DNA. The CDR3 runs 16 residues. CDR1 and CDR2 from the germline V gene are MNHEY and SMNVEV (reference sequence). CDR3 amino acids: CASSSRISSGANVLTF.

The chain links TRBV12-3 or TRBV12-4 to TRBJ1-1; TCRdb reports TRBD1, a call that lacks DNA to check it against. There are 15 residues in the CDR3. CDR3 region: CASSFDRVVRTEAFF.

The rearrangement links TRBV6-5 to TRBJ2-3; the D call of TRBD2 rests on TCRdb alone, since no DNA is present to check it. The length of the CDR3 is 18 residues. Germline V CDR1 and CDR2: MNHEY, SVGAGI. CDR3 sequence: CASSYSLVAGSPTDTQYF.

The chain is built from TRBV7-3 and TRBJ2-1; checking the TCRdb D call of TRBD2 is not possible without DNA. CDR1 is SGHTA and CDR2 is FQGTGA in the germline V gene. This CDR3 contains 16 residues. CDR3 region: CASSPNSGRTYNEQFF.

CDR3 protein: CASSAGSRDQPQHF. This chain joins TRBV10-1 and TRBJ1-5. The CDR3 contains 14 residues. The germline V gene encodes CDR1 WNHNN and CDR2 SYGVQD (reference sequence).

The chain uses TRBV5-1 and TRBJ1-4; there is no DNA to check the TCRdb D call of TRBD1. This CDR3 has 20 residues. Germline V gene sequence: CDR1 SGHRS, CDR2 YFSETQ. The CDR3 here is CASSLAGTGARKATNEKLFF.

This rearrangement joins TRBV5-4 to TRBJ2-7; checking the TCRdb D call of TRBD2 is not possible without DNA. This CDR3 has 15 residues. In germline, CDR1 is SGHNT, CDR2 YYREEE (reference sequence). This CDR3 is CASSLGSSGIYEQYF.

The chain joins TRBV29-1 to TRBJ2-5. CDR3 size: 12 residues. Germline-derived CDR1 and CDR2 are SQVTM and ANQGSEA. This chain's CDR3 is CSVDPDSETQYF.

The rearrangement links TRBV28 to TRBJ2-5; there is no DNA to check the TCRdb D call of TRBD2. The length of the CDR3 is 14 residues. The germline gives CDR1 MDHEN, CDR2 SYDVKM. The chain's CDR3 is CASYRGVEQETQYF.

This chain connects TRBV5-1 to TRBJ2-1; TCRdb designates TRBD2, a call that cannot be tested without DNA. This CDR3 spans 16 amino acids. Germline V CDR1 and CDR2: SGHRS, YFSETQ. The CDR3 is CASSLVAGGPLGEQFF.

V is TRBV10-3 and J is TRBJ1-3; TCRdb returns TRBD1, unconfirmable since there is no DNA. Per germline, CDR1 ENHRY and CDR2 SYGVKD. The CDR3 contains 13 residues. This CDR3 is CAISTDSGNTIYF.

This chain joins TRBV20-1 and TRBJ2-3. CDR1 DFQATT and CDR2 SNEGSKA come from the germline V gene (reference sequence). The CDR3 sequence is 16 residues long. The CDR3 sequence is CSARDSFVTVLDTQYF.

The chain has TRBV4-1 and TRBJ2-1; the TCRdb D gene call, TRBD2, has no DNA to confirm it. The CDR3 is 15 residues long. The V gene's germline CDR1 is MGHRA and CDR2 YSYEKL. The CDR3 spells CASSQEGRLSDEQFF.

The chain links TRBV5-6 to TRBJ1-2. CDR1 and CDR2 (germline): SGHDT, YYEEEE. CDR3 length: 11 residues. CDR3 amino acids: CASSLIGSYTF.